This is a list of T cell receptor beta chains from one sample in a study of cytomegalovirus exposure and HLA in healthy donors. Produced via immunoSEQ multiplex PCR; TCRdb's table is partial and in-frame only. This table has about 190,000 clones, around 82% appearing once. The sequenced sample consisted of PBMCs. These TCRs come from a man aged 35 to 55 in good health and CMV-seropositive. Each CDR3 is given with its conserved first and last residue. Each record gives: V gene, D gene, J gene, clone size, CDR3 length, CDR3 protein, CDR3 DNA. The D gene is left open where the match is weak. Only some rows state a clone size, as once, few, many or a class for expanded clones.

>TRBV10-3|TRBD1|TRBJ1-3|NA|19
CAISDFRDRGRLSGNTIYF
TGTGCCATCAGTGACTTCCGGGACAGGGGGCGATTATCTGGAAACACCATATATTTT
>TRBV5-4|NA|TRBJ2-2|once|13
CASSLDLGRELFF
TGTGCCAGCAGCTTGGACCTGGGCCGGGAGCTGTTTTTT
>TRBV7-9|TRBD2|TRBJ2-1|NA|15
CASSQTGTRASEQFF
TGTGCCAGCAGCCAAACCGGGACTAGAGCCAGCGAGCAGTTCTTC
>TRBV6-5|TRBD1|TRBJ2-1|NA|16
CASSYALGTGNDEQFF
TGTGCCAGCAGTTACGCTCTCGGGACAGGGAACGATGAGCAGTTCTTC
>TRBV9|TRBD2|TRBJ2-3|NA|17
CASSVGLAGTGSDTQYF
TGTGCCAGCAGCGTAGGACTAGCGGGGACAGGTTCAGATACGCAGTATTTT
>TRBV5-1|TRBD2|TRBJ2-7|NA|15
CASREVAGGPGEQYF
TGCGCCAGCAGGGAAGTAGCGGGAGGGCCGGGCGAGCAGTACTTC
>TRBV25-1|TRBD2|TRBJ2-1|NA|15
CASSENRAGSDEQFF
TGTGCCAGCAGTGAAAACCGAGCGGGATCGGATGAGCAGTTCTTC
>TRBV5-1|NA|TRBJ2-7|NA|15
CASSLEGVTSYEQYF
TGCGCCAGCAGCTTGGAGGGGGTTACTTCCTACGAGCAGTACTTC
>TRBV6-1|NA|TRBJ2-3|NA|13
CASTEGAGGTQYF
TGTGCCAGCACCGAGGGGGCCGGGGGTACGCAGTATTTT
>TRBV18|NA|TRBJ1-1|NA|14
CASSPGGFNTEAFF
TGTGCCAGCTCACCGGGAGGGTTTAACACTGAAGCTTTCTTT
>TRBV7-2|TRBD2|TRBJ2-3|NA|16
CASSFTSGRAPDTQYF
TGTGCCAGCAGCTTCACTAGCGGGAGGGCCCCAGATACGCAGTATTTT
>TRBV5-1|TRBD1|TRBJ1-1|NA|15
CASAGQTGINTEAFF
TGCGCCAGCGCAGGCCAGACAGGGATAAACACTGAAGCTTTCTTT
>TRBV21-1|NA|TRBJ1-4|NA|16
CASSPTGIPTNEKLFF
TGTGCCAGCAGTCCGACAGGGATCCCAACTAATGAAAAACTGTTTTTT
>TRBV5-4|TRBD1|TRBJ2-5|NA|15
CASSRGPEHGETQYF
TGTGCCAGCAGCAGGGGGCCAGAACATGGAGAGACCCAGTACTTC
>TRBV5-4|NA|TRBJ1-1|NA|15
CASSVSRTLNTEAFF
TGTGCCAGCAGCGTGTCCAGGACATTGAACACTGAAGCTTTCTTT
>TRBV27|NA|TRBJ1-1|once|14
CASSLFPGSTEAFF
TGTGCCAGCAGTTTATTTCCAGGCTCCACTGAAGCTTTCTTT
>TRBV4-3|NA|TRBJ2-1|NA|12
CASSQDNNEQFF
TGCGCCAGCAGCCAAGATAACAATGAGCAGTTCTTC
>TRBV4-1|NA|TRBJ2-5|NA|16
CASSQDLTGSPKSQYF
TGCGCCAGCAGCCAAGACTTGACGGGTTCGCCAAAGTCCCAGTACTTC
>TRBV7-9|NA|TRBJ2-4|NA|13
CASRMGGRNIQYF
TGTGCCAGCAGGATGGGGGGGCGAAACATTCAGTACTTC
>TRBV5-8|TRBD1|TRBJ2-7|NA|13
CASSRDRGYEQYF
TGTGCCAGCAGCCGGGACAGGGGCTACGAGCAGTACTTC
>TRBV7-2|TRBD1|TRBJ1-1|NA|14
CASRRQGMNTEAFF
TGTGCCAGCAGACGACAGGGTATGAACACTGAAGCTTTCTTT
>TRBV5-1|TRBD2|TRBJ2-7|NA|15
CASSLLAGGPNEQYF
TGCGCCAGCAGCTTACTAGCGGGAGGGCCCAACGAGCAGTACTTC
>TRBV7-2|TRBD1|TRBJ1-5|NA|14
CASSSYRGNQPQHF
TGTGCCAGCAGCTCGTACAGGGGGAATCAGCCCCAGCATTTT
>TRBV5-1|NA|TRBJ2-3|NA|14
CASSFQRLTDTQYF
TGCGCCAGCAGCTTCCAGCGGCTCACAGATACGCAGTATTTT
>TRBV5-6|NA|TRBJ1-4|NA|13
CASSSQGGGKLFF
TGTGCCAGCAGCTCGCAGGGCGGGGGAAAACTGTTTTTT
>TRBV28|TRBD2|TRBJ2-3|NA|17
CASSILTSGPSTDTQYF
TGTGCCAGCAGTATCCTTACTAGCGGGCCTAGCACAGATACGCAGTATTTT
>TRBV7-9|NA|TRBJ2-7|NA|12
CASSLAGGEQYF
TGTGCCAGCAGCTTAGCGGGCGGGGAGCAGTACTTC
>TRBV7-2|NA|TRBJ1-1|NA|13
CASLGRAFTEAFF
TGTGCCAGCCTGGGCAGGGCGTTTACTGAAGCTTTCTTT
>TRBV19|NA|TRBJ2-3|NA|16
CASSIGAGSGTDTQYF
TGTGCCAGTAGTATAGGGGCAGGGTCTGGCACAGATACGCAGTATTTT
>TRBV5-8|NA|TRBJ2-1|NA|16
CASSLVRLRGFNEQFF
TGTGCCAGCAGCTTGGTGCGACTAAGGGGGTTCAATGAGCAGTTCTTC
>TRBV5-1|TRBD1|TRBJ1-2|once|15
CASSTAGTGASGYTF
TGCGCCAGCAGCACCGCCGGGACAGGGGCGAGTGGCTACACCTTC
>TRBV7-2|NA|TRBJ1-1|NA|15
CASSLTVGPHNEAFF
TGTGCCAGCAGCTTAACAGTGGGGCCCCATAATGAAGCTTTCTTT
>TRBV19|NA|TRBJ1-2|few|12
CASSPRSYGYTF
TGTGCCAGTAGTCCCCGTAGCTATGGCTACACCTTC
>TRBV27|NA|TRBJ1-5|NA|16
CASSFMGPYSNQPQHF
TGTGCCAGCAGTTTTATGGGGCCTTATAGCAATCAGCCCCAGCATTTT
>TRBV5-1|TRBD2|TRBJ2-7|NA|15
CASSLEGTGGYEQYF
TGCGCCAGCAGCTTGGAAGGGACGGGGGGGTACGAGCAGTACTTC
>TRBV11-3|NA|TRBJ2-1|NA|14
CASSSTSFYNEQFF
TGTGCCAGCAGCTCCACTAGCTTCTACAATGAGCAGTTCTTC
>TRBV6-4|NA|TRBJ1-6|NA|16
CASVGVGRLGNSPLHF
TGTGCCAGCGTGGGCGTGGGGCGCTTGGGTAATTCACCCCTCCACTTT
>TRBV28|TRBD1|TRBJ2-7|few|15
CASSAGTGGLYEQYF
TGTGCCAGCAGTGCCGGGACAGGGGGCTTATACGAGCAGTACTTC
>TRBV7-2|NA|TRBJ1-1|NA|16
CASSRQAAIANTEAFF
TGTGCCAGCAGCCGACAGGCGGCGATAGCGAACACTGAAGCTTTCTTT
>TRBV6-5|NA|TRBJ2-7|NA|15
CASSYYRGQHYEQYF
TGTGCCAGCAGTTACTATCGTGGACAGCACTACGAGCAGTACTTC
>TRBV7-2|NA|TRBJ1-2|NA|15
CASSLGTGANYGYTF
TGTGCCAGCAGCTTAGGCACAGGAGCTAACTATGGCTACACCTTC
>TRBV10-2|TRBD2|TRBJ2-1|NA|14
CASREGLAGGEQFF
TGCGCCAGCAGGGAGGGACTAGCGGGAGGTGAGCAGTTCTTC
>TRBV5-1|NA|TRBJ1-3|few|13
CASSFGQKNTIYF
TGCGCCAGCAGCTTCGGTCAAAAAAACACCATATATTTT
>TRBV7-9|NA|TRBJ1-5|NA|13
CASSYSGDQPQHF
TGTGCCAGCAGTTACTCAGGGGATCAGCCCCAGCATTTT
>TRBV9|TRBD1|TRBJ2-5|NA|15
CASSPTGGLQETQYF
TGTGCCAGCAGCCCCACAGGGGGCCTGCAAGAGACCCAGTACTTC
>TRBV7-2|NA|TRBJ1-2|NA|19
CASSLALVPGRQGNYGYTF
TGTGCCAGCAGCTTAGCTCTTGTTCCGGGCCGGCAGGGGAACTATGGCTACACCTTC
>TRBV7-9|TRBD2|TRBJ2-7|few|15
CASSYSSGRSYEQYF
TGTGCCAGCAGCTATTCTAGCGGGCGTTCCTACGAGCAGTACTTC
>TRBV18|TRBD1|TRBJ2-7|once|15
CASSTPGQGRHEQYF
TGTGCCAGCTCAACACCGGGACAGGGTCGGCACGAGCAGTACTTC
>TRBV6-6|NA|TRBJ1-2|NA|16
CASTSQGNVRGYGYTF
TGTGCCAGCACGTCGCAGGGTAATGTGCGCGGCTATGGCTACACCTTC
>TRBV5-1|NA|TRBJ2-1|NA|17
CASSLAPRTGFYNEQFF
TGCGCCAGCAGCTTGGCCCCCCGCACAGGGTTCTACAATGAGCAGTTCTTC
>TRBV15|TRBD1|TRBJ1-5|NA|15
CATSRTRDRNQPQHF
TGTGCCACCAGCAGAACCCGGGACAGAAATCAGCCCCAGCATTTT
>TRBV2|NA|TRBJ1-5|NA|12
CASSVSNQPQHF
TGTGCCAGCAGTGTAAGCAATCAGCCCCAGCATTTT
>TRBV6-1|NA|TRBJ2-7|NA|15
CASSSQGGSSYEQYF
TGTGCCAGCAGTTCACAGGGTGGAAGCTCCTACGAGCAGTACTTC
>TRBV19|TRBD1|TRBJ1-5|few|13
CASRRGLMGPQHF
TGTGCCAGTAGAAGGGGGCTAATGGGGCCCCAGCATTTT
>TRBV5-1|NA|TRBJ2-2|few|15
CASGPRTFGVGELFF
TGCGCCAGCGGTCCCCGGACATTCGGCGTCGGGGAGCTGTTTTTT
>TRBV27|TRBD1|TRBJ2-3|NA|13
CASRITGGDTQYF
TGTGCCAGCAGGATAACAGGGGGTGATACGCAGTATTTT
>TRBV19|TRBD1|TRBJ1-1|NA|12
CASSIVRGRAFF
TGTGCCAGTAGTATTGTCAGGGGGCGAGCTTTCTTT
>TRBV6-1|NA|TRBJ2-7|NA|13
CASTGQISDEQYF
TGTGCCAGCACAGGACAGATTAGCGACGAGCAGTACTTC
>TRBV5-1|TRBD1|TRBJ2-6|NA|19
CASSLWARDRGAGANVLTF
TGCGCCAGCAGCTTGTGGGCTCGGGACAGGGGGGCTGGGGCCAACGTCCTGACTTTC
>TRBV19|TRBD1|TRBJ1-1|NA|15
CASSVQGSGNTEAFF
TGTGCCAGTAGTGTACAGGGGTCGGGGAACACTGAAGCTTTCTTT